Below, 9 T cell receptor beta chains from the same sample are listed, as sequenced in a study of human T cells and chemical hapten exposure. Using its own MiXCR run on the RACE reads, TCRdb lists one record per CDR3 protein. The sample lists roughly 110,000 distinct CDR3 sequences, around 10% occurring once. As to time point: pre-sensitization, week 0. Indicated treatment: therapeutic diphenylcyclopropenone sensitization with weekly scalp DPC. The material sequenced was whole blood, taken in connection with sensitization to the hapten diphenylcyclopropenone (DPC). The receptors derive from a woman in her forties or fifties with alopecia areata. Some clones in this sample may be carry-over from other donors' samples.

This clonotype was counted ten times or more. The chain couples TRBV28 to TRBJ2-1; D is unresolved. Germline CDR1 and CDR2: MDHEN and SYDVKM. V dropped 5 bases and J dropped 4 bases, with 3 bases sitting between them. CDR3 size: 11 residues. CDR3 in amino acids: CASSHYNEQFF. DNA for the CDR3: TGTGCCAGCAGTCATTACAATGAGCAGTTCTTC.

This rearrangement joins TRBV14 to TRBJ2-1, with D hard to call. Trimming took 0 bases from V and 9 from J, leaving 12 bases between them. CDR1 is SGHDN and CDR2 is FVKESK in the germline V gene. The CDR3 contains 14 residues. The CDR3 sequence is CASSQEDPRREQFF. In nucleotides, the CDR3 is TGTGCCAGCAGCCAAGAGGACCCTCGTCGTGAGCAGTTCTTC.

The rearrangement uses TRBV18 and TRBJ2-7; possibly TRBD2 for D (6 bases). Germline CDR1 reads KGHSH; CDR2 reads LQKENI. The V and J ends lost 2 bases and 6 bases respectively, with 11 bases between them. The CDR3 spans 13 residues. The CDR3 region has the DNA TGTGCCAGCTCACCAAGAGACGGGGGCGAGCAGTACTTC. It yields the protein CASSPRDGGEQYF.

The rearrangement uses TRBV6-1 and TRBJ1-5; 8 bases are shared with TRBD1. V shed 2 bases and J 7 bases; nucleotides not matched to a gene: 10. The CDR3 is made up of 16 amino acids. Germline CDR1 and CDR2: MNHNS and SASEGT. CDR3 loop: CASSERASGGGQPQHF. The CDR3 DNA sequence: TGTGCCAGCAGTGAAAGGGCGTCAGGGGGCGGACAGCCCCAGCATTTT.

The gene calls are TRBV9 and TRBJ1-1; 8 positions agree with TRBD1. V shed 0 bases and J 1 base; nucleotides not matched to a gene: 5. The CDR3 is 16 amino acids. Germline V CDR1 and CDR2: SGDLS, YYNGEE. The CDR3 sequence: CASSVGVQGANTEAFF. The CDR3, as DNA: TGTGCCAGCAGCGTAGGGGTTCAGGGGGCGAACACTGAAGCTTTCTTT.

The chain employs TRBV2 and TRBJ1-6; D ambiguous. The V and J ends lost 5 bases and 9 bases respectively, with 20 bases between them. Germline values: CDR1 SNHLY, CDR2 FYNNEI. The CDR3 length is 16 residues. The CDR3 here is CASSPREAALRSPLHF. The CDR3 DNA reads TGTGCCAGCAGTCCCCGAGAGGCGGCTTTGCGTTCACCCCTCCACTTT.

This clonotype was recorded a few times. The chain employs TRBV6-2 or TRBV6-3 and TRBJ2-1; TRBD2 matches 14 bases. Germline V lookup: CDR1 MNHEY, CDR2 SVGEGT. CDR3 size: 17 residues. V lost 4 bases and J lost 7; bases outside the gene matches: 9. The CDR3 region is CASSFGLAGGPGNEQFF. The DNA for the CDR3 is TGTGCCAGCAGTTTCGGACTAGCGGGGGGCCCTGGGAATGAGCAGTTCTTC.

The CDR3 DNA is TGCGCCAGCAGCCCCCAGGGCGTACGAGGGGAAAAACTGTTTTTT. It is translated as CASSPQGVRGEKLFF. This chain links TRBV5-1 with TRBJ1-4; tentatively, D is TRBD1 (5 bases). CDR1 SGHRS and CDR2 YFSETQ come from the germline V gene. V dropped 4 bases and J dropped 8 bases, with 18 bases sitting between them. The CDR3 covers 15 residues. Full variable domain (outside the CDR3, taken from reference TRBV5-1 and TRBJ1-4): KAGVTQTPRYLIKTRGQQVTLSCSPISGHRSVSWYQQTPGQGLQFLFEYFSETQRNKGNFPGRFSGRQFSNSRSEMNVSTLELGDSALYLCASSPQGVRGEKLFFGSGTQLSVL.

Only a few counts were recorded for this clonotype. The chain carries TRBV4-3 and TRBJ1-1; D might be TRBD1 (6 bases). The CDR3 has 15 residues. CDR1 and CDR2 (germline): LGHNA, YSLEER. Trimming took off 0 bases at V and 7 bases at J, with 15 bases between the two ends. CDR3 sequence (DNA): TGCGCCAGCAGCCAAGATACAGGGTCGATTTTTGAAGCTTTCTTT. Translation gives CASSQDTGSIFEAFF.